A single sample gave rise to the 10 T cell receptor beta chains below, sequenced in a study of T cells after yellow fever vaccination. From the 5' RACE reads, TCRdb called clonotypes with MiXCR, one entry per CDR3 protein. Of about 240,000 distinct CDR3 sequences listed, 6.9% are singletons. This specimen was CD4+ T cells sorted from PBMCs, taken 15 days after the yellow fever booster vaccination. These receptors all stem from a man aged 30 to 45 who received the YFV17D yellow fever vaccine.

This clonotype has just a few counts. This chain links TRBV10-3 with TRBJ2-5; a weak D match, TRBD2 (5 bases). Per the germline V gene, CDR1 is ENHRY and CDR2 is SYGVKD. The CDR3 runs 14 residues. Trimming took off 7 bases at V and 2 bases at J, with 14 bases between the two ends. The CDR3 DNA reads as TGTGCCATCAACCCGGGAAGGAGACAAGAGACCCAGTACTTC. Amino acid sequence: CAINPGRRQETQYF.

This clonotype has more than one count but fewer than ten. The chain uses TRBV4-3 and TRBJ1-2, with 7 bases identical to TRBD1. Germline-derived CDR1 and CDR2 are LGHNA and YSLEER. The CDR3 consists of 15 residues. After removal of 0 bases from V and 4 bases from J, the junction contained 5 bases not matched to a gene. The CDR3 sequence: CASSQEVAGGYGYTF. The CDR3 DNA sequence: TGCGCCAGCAGCCAAGAAGTAGCAGGGGGCTATGGCTACACCTTC.

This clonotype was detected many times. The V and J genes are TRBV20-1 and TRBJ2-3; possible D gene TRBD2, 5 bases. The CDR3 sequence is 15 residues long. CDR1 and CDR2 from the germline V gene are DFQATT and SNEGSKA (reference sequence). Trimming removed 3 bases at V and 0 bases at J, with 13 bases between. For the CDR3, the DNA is TGCAGTGCTAGTTTGCGGGCATACAGCACAGATACGCAGTATTTT. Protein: CSASLRAYSTDTQYF.

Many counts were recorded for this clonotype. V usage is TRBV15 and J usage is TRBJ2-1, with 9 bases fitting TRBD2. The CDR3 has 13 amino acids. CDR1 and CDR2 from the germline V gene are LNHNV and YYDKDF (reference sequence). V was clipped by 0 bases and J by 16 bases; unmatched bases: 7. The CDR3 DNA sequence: TGTGCCACCAGCAGAGAAAGCGGGAGGCCAGGCTTCTTC. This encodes CATSRESGRPGFF.

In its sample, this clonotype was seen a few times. Here the CDR3 reads CASRSDSYNEQFF. The CDR3 DNA reads TGTGCCAGCAGATCGGACAGCTACAATGAGCAGTTCTTC. This chain connects TRBV7-2 to TRBJ2-1, with a weak D call TRBD1 (6 bases). CDR1 SGHTA and CDR2 FQGNSA come from the germline V gene. This CDR3 comprises 13 residues. With 6 bases removed from V and 3 bases from J, the gap between germline ends came to 9 bases.

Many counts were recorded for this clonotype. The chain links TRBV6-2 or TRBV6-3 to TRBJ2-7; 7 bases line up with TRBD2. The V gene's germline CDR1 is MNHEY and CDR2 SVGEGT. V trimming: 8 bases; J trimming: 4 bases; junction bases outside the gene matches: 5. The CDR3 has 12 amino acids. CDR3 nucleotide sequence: TGTGCCAGCGGGAGGGCCGGTTACGAGCAGTACTTC. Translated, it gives CASGRAGYEQYF.

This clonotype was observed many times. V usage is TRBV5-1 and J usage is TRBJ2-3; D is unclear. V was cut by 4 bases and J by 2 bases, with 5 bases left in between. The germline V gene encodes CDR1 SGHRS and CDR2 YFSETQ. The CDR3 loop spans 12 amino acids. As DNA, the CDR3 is TGCGCCAGCAGCCCGGACACAGATACGCAGTATTTT. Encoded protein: CASSPDTDTQYF.

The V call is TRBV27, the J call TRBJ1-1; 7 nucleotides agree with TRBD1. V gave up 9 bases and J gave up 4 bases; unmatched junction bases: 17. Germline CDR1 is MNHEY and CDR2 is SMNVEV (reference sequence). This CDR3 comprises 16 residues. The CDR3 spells CARRYGWRGRGTEAFF. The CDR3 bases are TGTGCCAGAAGATATGGGTGGAGGGGGCGCGGCACTGAAGCTTTCTTT.

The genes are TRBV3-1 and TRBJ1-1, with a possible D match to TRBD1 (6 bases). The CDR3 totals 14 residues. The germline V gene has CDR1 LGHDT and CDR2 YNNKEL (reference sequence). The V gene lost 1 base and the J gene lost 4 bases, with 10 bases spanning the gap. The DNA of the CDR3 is TGTGCCAGCAGCCAAGTGCAGGGGAGCACTGAAGCTTTCTTT. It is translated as CASSQVQGSTEAFF.

The CDR3 sequence: CATSRSGLAATQYF. The CDR3 DNA reads as TGTGCCACCAGCAGATCGGGGCTAGCGGCGACGCAGTATTTT. The chain joins TRBV15 to TRBJ2-3, with 7 bases lining up with TRBD2. Trimming removed 2 bases from V and 9 bases from J; junction bases left unmatched: 8. The germline gives CDR1 LNHNV, CDR2 YYDKDF (reference sequence). The CDR3 consists of 14 residues. The whole variable domain, filled in from reference TRBV15 and TRBJ2-3, reads DAMVIQNPRYQVTQFGKPVTLSCSQTLNHNVMYWYQQKSSQAPKLLFHYYDKDFNNEADTPDNFQSRRPNTSFCFLDIRSPGLGDTAMYLCATSRSGLAATQYFGPGTRLTVL.